This T cell receptor (beta chain) derives from a study of shared clonotypes between healthy human individuals (TCRdb year 2020). The study in broad terms: Three men and two women, aged 18 to 49 years, made up the cohort. For each donor, CD4 naive and CD4 memory were each given three plates, CD8 naive was given two plates, and CD8 memory was given one plate. Blood TCR repertoires of about 5 healthy adults were deeply sequenced to estimate repertoire size and the extent of clonotype sharing between individuals. Per donor, leukapheresis produced somewhere between about 0.94 and 10 billion PBMCs. Different laboratories and diverse techniques were used to prepare libraries and sequence TCR repertoires, to increase sequencing depth and limit assay-specific biases. Broader findings and caveats from the paper: Based on pairwise subsampling, the degree of clonotype sharing among donors was expected to be affected by sequencing depth. Naive subsets generally had larger estimated clonotype richness than memory subsets. Incomplete sequencing was indicated by rarefaction of sorted-subset datasets, despite the large sequencing depth. The small number of donors limited the genetic and exposure-history diversity represented. Sampling was restricted to blood, and TCR repertoires in tissues likely differ from the TCR repertoires found in blood. Sharing across a few donors was observed for approximately 5% of naive CD4, about 3.2% of naive CD8, 2% to 2.5% of memory CD4, and about 0.38% of memory CD8 clonotypes. Clonotypes shared by all four sorted-subset donors showed higher generation probabilities than non-shared clonotypes.

This clone was recorded once. The clone's antigen remains unknown. Per-base quality was not reported, and no clone a single base away is much larger than it. Counted from cysteine to phenylalanine, this CDR3 has 13 amino acids. Only the CDR3 region is kept as DNA, spanning 39 bases read in frame from base 1. Via the germline V gene, CDR1 is MNHEY and CDR2 SVGAGI. V loses 6 bases at its end and J loses 8 bases; junction bases beyond the gene matches: 8. The donors were healthy, HIV-negative adults who had no recently reported acute infections or vaccinations. Only Caucasian adults living in Nashville, Tennessee, USA were represented among the donors. Magnetic negative selection was used to enrich CD4+ T cells, after which naive cells were positively selected on CD45RA and the negative fraction became the memory subset. Blood was collected by leukapheresis, and PBMCs were isolated by Ficoll-Histopaque density gradient centrifugation and then cryopreserved in liquid nitrogen vapor phase. Analytical flow cytometry was used to check the purity and quantity of every magnetically sorted T cell population. Genomic DNA was isolated from each sorted fraction and quantified by UV absorbance on a Nanodrop 2000c.

Using the deep immunoSEQ assay, multiplex PCR amplified TCR CDR3 regions from genomic DNA. Extracted genomic DNA from each cell subset was distributed evenly across all wells of several immunoSEQ 96-well plates, and each plate was treated as a replicate. Each replicate PCR for sorted subsets received approximately 220 ng genomic DNA, equal to roughly 29,000 T cell genomes. Purified libraries were quantified with a Qubit 3.0 fluorometer, sized on a Bioanalyzer 2100, and re-quantified with the KAPA Library Quantification kit. Each immunoSEQ 96-well plate was sequenced on its own single-read 150-cycle Illumina NextSeq 550 flow cell. In the authors' own workflow: Because the immunoSEQ output included only junctional sequences and no quality scores, the filtering could not be the same as the filtering used for full-length reads. To assign V/J genes and CDR3, sequences were annotated against IMGT germline references using PyIR, a Python wrapper for IgBLAST v1.9. Reads with weak V/J assignments (E-value above 1e-6), missing CDR3, stop codons, out-of-frame junctions, or ambiguous translated residues were removed. V3J clonotypes were defined as sequences sharing an identical inferred V gene, J gene, and CDR3 amino acid sequence. Percentage overlap between repertoires was calculated by dividing the number of shared unique clonotypes by the size of the smaller repertoire. Richness of each repertoire was evaluated using RTK rarefaction, the Chao1 estimator, and Recon v2.1 estimates of unobserved clonotypes. Generation probabilities for all TCRbeta clonotypes obtained by the gDNA method from a handful of donors were computed using OLGA. TCRdb took this table from immuneACCESS and kept in-frame rearrangements with V and J called. Such tables lack part of the clones; where checked against another copy, unresolved V genes explain under half of the gap, and the rest is unexplained. V and J calls and clone size are as listed in that table; D and trimming were resolved from the DNA. Recorded for this sample are under 1,100,000 clones; around four fifths of them occurred a single time. Approximately 1.5% of the sample goes to the ten largest clones.

This clonotype was sampled from a man aged 18 to 30 in good health. Source material: memory CD4+ T cells sorted from blood. In the paper's terms, the cell subset or site label means: CD45RA-negative fraction. The rearranged segments are TRBV6-5 and TRBJ1-2; 8 bases in the junction line up with TRBD1. The base sequence is TGTGCCAGCAGCCTAGGACAGGGTCTAGGCTACACCTTC. It is translated as CASSLGQGLGYTF.